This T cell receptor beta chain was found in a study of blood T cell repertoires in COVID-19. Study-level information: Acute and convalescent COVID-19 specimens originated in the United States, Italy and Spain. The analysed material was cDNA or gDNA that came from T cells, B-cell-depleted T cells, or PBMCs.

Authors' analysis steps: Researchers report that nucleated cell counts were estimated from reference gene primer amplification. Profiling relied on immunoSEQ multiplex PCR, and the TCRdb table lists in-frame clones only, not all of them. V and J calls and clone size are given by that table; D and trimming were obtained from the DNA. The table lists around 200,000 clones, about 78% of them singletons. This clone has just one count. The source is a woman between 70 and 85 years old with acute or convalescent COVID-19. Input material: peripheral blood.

The CDR3: CASGGSGSTDTQYF. CDR3 DNA sequence: TGCGCCAGCGGCGGAAGCGGGAGCACAGATACGCAGTATTTT. The chain carries TRBV5-1 and TRBJ2-3, with D perhaps matching TRBD2 (6 bases). There are 14 residues in the CDR3. Germline V gene sequence: CDR1 SGHRS, CDR2 YFSETQ. The V end lost 7 bases, the J end lost 0 bases, and 12 bases lay between the germline ends.